The next 12 T cell receptor beta chains were all read from a single sample in a study of control samples from healthy donors and cancer patients. Libraries were prepared by immunoSEQ multiplex PCR; TCRdb keeps only in-frame clonotypes and omits some of them. This table holds more than 95,000 clones, 88% found once. The material sequenced was blood. These receptors originate from a woman aged 70 to 79 in good health.

V gene TRBV4-1 combines with J gene TRBJ1-2, with D perhaps matching TRBD1 (5 bases). Trimming removed 4 bases from V and 1 base from J, with 10 bases in between. The germline gives CDR1 MGHRA, CDR2 YSYEKL. The CDR3 length is 14 residues. The CDR3 is CASSPVGGNYGYTF. CDR3 in DNA: TGCGCCAGCAGCCCTGTTGGGGGTAACTATGGCTACACCTTC.

V usage is TRBV4-3 and J usage is TRBJ1-1; D gene unclear. There are 14 residues in the CDR3. CDR1 is LGHNA and CDR2 is YSLEER in the germline V gene. Trimming pared 4 bases from V and 0 bases from J, leaving 9 bases between. In DNA form, the CDR3 reads TGCGCCAGCAGCCGTGCGACCCTGAACACTGAAGCTTTCTTT. This translates into CASSRATLNTEAFF.

The chain is built from TRBV15 and TRBJ2-6, with TRBD1 identical over 7 bases. Germline V gene data show CDR1 as LNHNV and CDR2 as YYDKDF (reference sequence). The CDR3 runs to 18 residues. V shed 5 bases and J 1 base; nucleotides not matched to a gene: 11. The CDR3 nucleotides are TGTGCCACCAGCCAGCCGAGACAGGGTTCGTCTGGGGCCAACGTCCTGACTTTC. Amino acid sequence: CATSQPRQGSSGANVLTF.

This clone was seen only once. The chain has TRBV10-2 and TRBJ2-3; 12 bases map to TRBD2. This CDR3 has 16 amino acids. The germline V gene has CDR1 WSHSY and CDR2 SAAADI. Trimming took 2 bases from V and 7 from J; bases not matched to a gene: 7. For the CDR3, the DNA is TGCGCCAGCAGTGAGACCTCACTAGCGGGGGGTAATACGCAGTATTTT. Translating it yields CASSETSLAGGNTQYF.

The chain recombines TRBV9 with TRBJ2-1; 12 bases are a match to TRBD2. V lost 6 bases to trimming and J lost 7 bases; unmatched junction nucleotides: 11. Germline assignment: CDR1 SGDLS and CDR2 YYNGEE. This CDR3 is built from 16 residues. The DNA for the CDR3 is TGTGCCAGCACGTTAGGGGCTAGCGGGGGGGCAAATGAGCAGTTCTTC. It translates to CASTLGASGGANEQFF.

This clone was counted between two and nine times. Its ends do not fully match the called genes, so a read error is possible. V and J are TRBV7-8 and TRBJ2-5, with D possibly being TRBD1 (6 bases). The CDR3 has 11 amino acids. Germline V CDR1 and CDR2: SGHVS, FQNEAQ. In DNA, the CDR3 is TGTGCCAGCAGCTTTTGGGGGCGGGTGGACTTC. Its translation: CASSFWGRVDF.

V gene TRBV5-4 combines with J gene TRBJ2-5; 9 nucleotides align to TRBD2. The V gene's germline CDR1 is SGHNT and CDR2 YYREEE (reference sequence). V dropped 2 bases and J dropped 1; count of bases not matched to a gene: 3. The CDR3 spans 15 residues. The CDR3 DNA reads TGTGCCAGCAGCTTCCCAGCGGGGGGCCAAGAGACCCAGTACTTC. Residues: CASSFPAGGQETQYF.

This sequence joins TRBV6-2 or TRBV6-3 and TRBJ2-3, with no clear D. The CDR3 sequence is 12 residues long. Germline loops: CDR1 MNHEY, CDR2 SVGEGT. Trimming took 2 bases from V and 4 from J, leaving 4 bases between them. The CDR3 region is CASSYGSDTQYF. In DNA, the CDR3 is TGTGCCAGCAGTTACGGGTCAGATACGCAGTATTTT.

The gene calls are TRBV6-5 and TRBJ2-7, with D possibly TRBD1 on 5 matching bases. Germline lookup yields CDR1 MNHEY and CDR2 SVGAGI. CDR3 length: 15 residues. Trimming pared 0 bases from V and 6 bases from J, leaving 15 bases between. The CDR3 spells CASSYSWGPTSEQYF. Written as DNA, the CDR3 is TGTGCCAGCAGTTACTCCTGGGGCCCGACGTCCGAGCAGTACTTC.

A word on this clone: This specimen includes other DNA sequences encoding the same CDR3. V is TRBV3-1 (or the pseudogene TRBV3-2) and J is TRBJ1-5; D possibly corresponds to TRBD1 (6 bases). Germline CDR1 is LGHDT and CDR2 is YNNKEL (reference sequence). The CDR3 consists of 15 residues. V lost 6 bases and J lost 6, with 18 bases in between. The CDR3 is CASSLGVGGRQPQHF. As DNA, the CDR3 is TGTGCCAGCAGTCTCGGGGTAGGGGGTCGTCAGCCCCAGCATTTT.

V gene TRBV3-1 (or the pseudogene TRBV3-2) combines with J gene TRBJ2-1, with no clear D. Trimming removed 1 base from V and 7 bases from J, with 11 bases in between. The germline V gene has CDR1 LGHDT and CDR2 YNNKEL (reference sequence). This CDR3 is built from 14 residues. The chain's CDR3 is CASSQGAVPNEQFF. CDR3 bases: TGTGCCAGCAGCCAAGGGGCGGTCCCGAATGAGCAGTTCTTC.

The chain has TRBV6-5 and TRBJ1-4, with D perhaps matching TRBD1 (6 bases). Germline CDR1 and CDR2: MNHEY and SVGAGI. Deletions cut 4 bases from V and 3 bases from J, with 15 bases between. The CDR3 covers 16 residues. DNA of the CDR3: TGTGCCAGCAGTTCCCCGGGGGCAGGGGCTAATGAAAAACTGTTTTTT. Residues: CASSSPGAGANEKLFF.